This TCR beta chain was profiled in a study of type 1 regulatory T cells. Study details: An in vitro protocol generated T-allo10, a Tr1-enriched, alloantigen-specific CD4 T cell product. Broader study findings: Compared with non-type 1 regulatory T cells, type 1 regulatory T cells showed a more restricted TCR repertoire.

TCRdb re-called the reads with MiXCR, one entry per CDR3 protein. Here the sample spans about 69,000 distinct CDR3 sequences, 20% to 25% being singletons. This clonotype was observed a handful of times. What it binds is unknown. CDR3 length: 15 residues. The V and J ends lost 3 bases and 13 bases respectively, with 19 bases between them. What was sequenced was cultured type 1 regulatory T (Tr1) cells, either the whole culture or a sorted fraction (not recorded which). V gene TRBV12-3 or TRBV12-4 combines with J gene TRBJ1-6; no clear D gene. The sequence was collected from a human donor in good health. The DNA of the CDR3 is TGTGCCAGCAGTTTCGCCCCTAAAGATAATTTCCCCCTCCACTTT. Protein: CASSFAPKDNFPLHF.